One and the same sample provided the 32 T cell receptor beta chains below, sequenced in a study of a mutant IDH1 vaccine in newly diagnosed glioma. Time point given: week 5, during vaccination. Mutant IDH1 20-mer peptide, at 300 ug, made up each vaccine dose, with topical imiquimod. These receptors have no known antigen. Only in-frame clones appear in the TCRdb table, and some are missing; sequencing was by immunoSEQ multiplex PCR. The profile covers 45,000 to 65,000 clones, with roughly 80% appearing a single time and over 3% taken by the ten largest. This specimen consisted of PBMCs, obtained from a glioma patient whose treatment included an IDH1 peptide vaccine. The source is a woman aged 18-29 years with glioma. Some clones in this sample may be carry-over from other donors' samples.

The chain employs TRBV4-2 and TRBJ2-7; 9 bases map to TRBD2. The V segment lost 1 base and the J segment 7 bases; nucleotides outside the gene matches: 8. The CDR3 covers 15 residues. CDR1 LGHNA and CDR2 YNFKEQ come from the germline V gene. Written as DNA, the CDR3 is TGTGCCAGCAGCCAAGCCTCGGGACTAGCAATTGAGCAGTACTTC. Encoded protein: CASSQASGLAIEQYF.

The rearrangement uses TRBV25-1 and TRBJ2-6; the D call may be TRBD1 or TRBD2 (5 bases each). Germline V gene sequence: CDR1 MGHDK, CDR2 SYGVNS. V was shortened by 7 bases and J by 2 bases, with 9 bases between the two germline ends. This CDR3 is 14 amino acids long. CDR3 sequence reads: CASTRGAGANVLTF. The CDR3 bases are TGTGCCAGCACTCGAGGGGCTGGGGCCAACGTCCTGACTTTC.

The J gene is TRBJ2-2, the V gene TRBV27, with TRBD2 identical over 11 bases. The CDR3 length is 16 residues. V lost 6 bases and J lost 7; bases outside the gene matches: 10. Germline loops: CDR1 MNHEY, CDR2 SMNVEV (reference sequence). The chain's CDR3 is CASSRPGLAVNGELFF. The CDR3 DNA is TGTGCCAGCAGCAGACCGGGACTAGCGGTCAACGGGGAGCTGTTTTTT.

The chain joins TRBV4-1 to TRBJ2-1; a weak D match, TRBD2 (6 bases). The CDR3 has 18 residues. Germline-derived CDR1 and CDR2 are MGHRA and YSYEKL. Between the trimmed V and J ends, which lost 0 bases and 9 bases, there was a span of 24 bases. The CDR3 DNA reads as TGCGCCAGCAGCCAAGATGAGGGCAGGGAGGCCCTTAGAGGTGAGCAGTTCTTC. Encoded protein: CASSQDEGREALRGEQFF.

The chain employs TRBV19 and TRBJ1-2, with D possibly being TRBD1 (6 bases). CDR1 and CDR2 from the germline V gene are LNHDA and SQIVND (reference sequence). This CDR3 region has 13 residues. Deletions cut 10 bases from V and 4 bases from J, with 16 bases between. DNA for the CDR3: TGTGCCACTTCCCCCCCGACAGGCTATGGCTACACCTTC. Its protein product is CATSPPTGYGYTF.

The rearrangement uses TRBV18 and TRBJ2-5; 11 bases are a match to TRBD1. The CDR3 is 16 residues long. Germline V gene data show CDR1 as KGHSH and CDR2 as LQKENI. Trimming removed 0 bases from V and 1 base from J; junction bases left unmatched: 1. The CDR3: CASSPPDRGPQETQYF. The CDR3 DNA sequence: TGTGCCAGCTCACCACCGGACAGGGGGCCCCAAGAGACCCAGTACTTC.

This clone is a singleton in its sample. The chain combines TRBV6-5 with TRBJ1-5, with D perhaps TRBD1 (6 bases). Germline loops: CDR1 MNHEY, CDR2 SVGAGI. The CDR3 runs to 14 residues. Trimming took off 6 bases at V and 6 bases at J, with 15 bases between the two ends. The CDR3 coding sequence is TGTGCCAGCAGCCTTGGGGGCTCGGGTCAGCCCCAGCATTTT. As protein: CASSLGGSGQPQHF.

The chain joins TRBV30 to TRBJ1-1; TRBD1 is a possible D gene (6 bases). The germline gives CDR1 GTSNPN, CDR2 SVGIG (reference sequence). Trimming pared 0 bases from V and 4 bases from J, leaving 12 bases between. The CDR3 is 14 amino acids. The CDR3 DNA sequence: TGTGCCTGGAGTGTAAGCGGGGGCATCACTGAAGCTTTCTTT. Its translation is CAWSVSGGITEAFF.

The chain is built from TRBV20-1 and TRBJ2-1; D unresolved. V lost 3 bases, J lost 2 bases, and 2 bases lay in between. The CDR3 has 11 residues. CDR1 DFQATT and CDR2 SNEGSKA come from the germline V gene (reference sequence). This CDR3 reads CSARAYNEQFF. CDR3 DNA: TGCAGTGCTAGGGCCTACAATGAGCAGTTCTTC.

This chain connects TRBV5-6 to TRBJ2-3; the D is unclear. V was shortened by 4 bases and J by 3 bases, with 12 bases between the two germline ends. Germline V gene data show CDR1 as SGHDT and CDR2 as YYEEEE. This CDR3 region has 14 residues. This CDR3 reads CASSQPARTDTQYF. In nucleotides, the CDR3 is TGTGCCAGCAGCCAACCAGCTCGAACAGATACGCAGTATTTT.

The V call is TRBV30, the J call TRBJ1-2; the D is unclear. Germline lookup yields CDR1 GTSNPN and CDR2 SVGIG (reference sequence). This CDR3 region has 11 residues. With 7 bases removed from V and 5 bases from J, the gap between germline ends came to 11 bases. The CDR3 DNA reads TGTGCCTCTGACAAGTTATATGGCTACACCTTC. Its protein is CASDKLYGYTF.

The chain couples TRBV6-4 to TRBJ1-2; 9 nucleotides line up with TRBD1. The CDR3 has 14 amino acids. CDR1 MRHNA and CDR2 SNTAGT come from the germline V gene. V was clipped by 0 bases and J by 4 bases; unmatched bases: 0. CDR3: CASSDSTGGYGYTF. In DNA, the CDR3 is TGTGCCAGCAGTGACTCGACAGGGGGCTATGGCTACACCTTC.

The J gene is TRBJ2-2, the V gene TRBV9; D gene unclear. Germline assignment: CDR1 SGDLS and CDR2 YYNGEE. V lost 1 base, J lost 6 bases, and 7 bases lay in between. The CDR3 runs to 13 residues. The CDR3 sequence: CASSVNVAGELFF. The CDR3 DNA follows: TGTGCCAGCAGCGTAAATGTAGCCGGGGAGCTGTTTTTT.

The chain recombines TRBV10-2 with TRBJ2-7; no firm D call. The germline V and J ends were trimmed by 2 bases and 3 bases, with 8 bases remaining between them. This CDR3 spans 13 amino acids. The germline CDR1 and CDR2 sequences are WSHSY and SAAADI. The CDR3 region is CASSERRDYEQYF. The CDR3 nucleotides are TGCGCCAGCAGTGAGAGGAGAGACTACGAGCAGTACTTC.

For the CDR3, the DNA is TGTGCCAGTAGTACTCGGCAGAACACTGAAGCTTTCTTT. Amino acid sequence: CASSTRQNTEAFF. The chain carries TRBV19 and TRBJ1-1; the D is unclear. Trimming removed 4 bases at V and 1 base at J, with 7 bases between. Germline CDR1 and CDR2: LNHDA and SQIVND (reference sequence). The CDR3 has 13 amino acids.

The chain joins TRBV4-1 to TRBJ1-6; D is unresolved. The CDR3 length is 15 residues. Germline CDR1 reads MGHRA; CDR2 reads YSYEKL. Trimming pared 0 bases from V and 13 bases from J, leaving 16 bases between. As DNA, the CDR3 is TGCGCCAGCAGCCAAGATTTCCTCGCTAAGACGCCCCTCCACTTT. The encoded protein is CASSQDFLAKTPLHF.

In this sample, this clone turned up once. The chain combines TRBV11-2 with TRBJ2-3; D might be TRBD1 (6 bases). The CDR3 runs to 12 residues. Germline-derived CDR1 and CDR2 are SGHAT and FQNNGV. Between the trimmed V and J ends, which lost 5 bases and 7 bases, there was a span of 10 bases. CDR3: CASSRDTYTQYF. The CDR3 nucleotides read TGTGCCAGCAGCCGGGACACCTATACGCAGTATTTT. Full variable domain (rest looked up from reference TRBV11-2 and TRBJ2-3): EAGVAQSPRYKIIEKRQSVAFWCNPISGHATLYWYQQILGQGPKLLIQFQNNGVVDDSQLPKDRFSAERLKGVDSTLKIQPAKLEDSAVYLCASSRDTYTQYFGPGTRLTVL.

V and J are TRBV6-1 and TRBJ1-4; D is perhaps TRBD1 (5 bases). The length of the CDR3 is 15 residues. CDR1 is MNHNS and CDR2 is SASEGT in the germline V gene. The ends were cut back, 3 bases at V and 3 bases at J, with 11 bases in the middle. CDR3 protein: CASSERGGSNEKLFF. The CDR3 nucleotides read TGTGCCAGCAGTGAGCGGGGGGGGTCTAATGAAAAACTGTTTTTT.

This chain links TRBV5-1 with TRBJ2-5, with D unclear. The CDR3 is 12 residues long. Trimming cost V 4 bases and J 4 bases, with 8 bases left between them. The germline CDR1 and CDR2 sequences are SGHRS and YFSETQ. CDR3 DNA sequence: TGCGCCAGCAGCCCCCCATCAGAGACCCAGTACTTC. It translates to CASSPPSETQYF.

J is TRBJ2-3 and V is TRBV4-3; TRBD1 aligns across 9 bases. Germline V gives CDR1 LGHNA, CDR2 YSLEER. The CDR3 extends over 14 amino acids. Trimming took 4 bases from V and 6 from J; bases not matched to a gene: 5. CDR3 loop: CASSPGTGWDTQYF. The CDR3 nucleotides read TGCGCCAGCAGCCCAGGGACAGGGTGGGATACGCAGTATTTT.

The rearrangement joins TRBV14 to TRBJ2-1; D unresolved. Germline values: CDR1 SGHDN, CDR2 FVKESK. The CDR3 spans 13 residues. Trimming took 4 bases from V and 6 from J, leaving 10 bases between them. The CDR3 coding sequence is TGTGCCAGCAGCCTAAAAGCGTCCAATGAGCAGTTCTTC. Translation gives CASSLKASNEQFF.

V is TRBV7-9 and J is TRBJ2-1; the D gene is possibly TRBD2 (5 bases). The CDR3 has 13 residues. Germline V CDR1 and CDR2: SEHNR, FQNEAQ (reference sequence). Trimming cost V 6 bases and J 1 base, with 7 bases left between them. The CDR3 region is CASSRGSYNEQFF. DNA for the CDR3: TGTGCCAGCAGTCGGGGTTCCTACAATGAGCAGTTCTTC. Variable domain in full (rest from reference TRBV7-9 and TRBJ2-1): DTGVSQNPRHKITKRGQNVTFRCDPISEHNRLYWYRQTLGQGPEFLTYFQNEAQLEKSRLLSDRFSAERPKGSFSTLEIQRTEQGDSAMYLCASSRGSYNEQFFGPGTRLTVL.

The rearrangement uses TRBV19 and TRBJ1-1; TRBD1 might be the D (6 bases). Germline V lookup: CDR1 LNHDA, CDR2 SQIVND (reference sequence). V lost 5 bases and J lost 5, with 18 bases in between. The CDR3 is 15 residues long. Written as DNA, the CDR3 is TGTGCCAGTAGTGTAAGTCGGGGGGCTGGAACTGAAGCTTTCTTT. Translation: CASSVSRGAGTEAFF.

V usage is TRBV9 and J usage is TRBJ2-1; D is ambiguous. V shed 2 bases and J shed 5 bases, with 5 bases lying between them. This CDR3 is built from 12 residues. Looked up from germline, CDR1 is SGDLS and CDR2 is YYNGEE. This CDR3 reads CASSVVHNEQFF. The CDR3, as DNA: TGTGCCAGCAGCGTCGTTCACAATGAGCAGTTCTTC.

The rearrangement uses TRBV4-3 and TRBJ1-5; D uncertain. Trimming removed 3 bases from V and 3 bases from J, with 15 bases in between. Germline CDR1 LGHNA, CDR2 YSLEER. The CDR3 is made up of 16 amino acids. CDR3 sequence (DNA): TGCGCCAGCAGCCACGTACTGAGGGAGCCCAATCAGCCCCAGCATTTT. Amino acids: CASSHVLREPNQPQHF.

This chain connects TRBV29-1 to TRBJ2-7; tentative D call: TRBD1 (7 bases). The CDR3 totals 14 residues. The ends were cut back, 6 bases at V and 0 bases at J, with 15 bases in the middle. Germline CDR1 reads SQVTM; CDR2 reads ANQGSEA. CDR3 sequence: CSVGPGGSSYEQYF. The CDR3 DNA reads TGCAGCGTGGGACCAGGGGGGAGCTCCTACGAGCAGTACTTC.

The V and J genes are TRBV5-1 and TRBJ2-1; 7 bases are shared with TRBD1. CDR1 is SGHRS, CDR2 YFSETQ, per germline. Trimming at V came to 4 bases and at J to 2 bases, leaving 3 bases not matched to a gene. The CDR3 spans 14 residues. The CDR3: CASSKGGAYNEQFF. In nucleotides, the CDR3 is TGCGCCAGCAGCAAAGGGGGCGCCTACAATGAGCAGTTCTTC.

This clone was detected only once. This rearrangement joins TRBV27 to TRBJ2-3, with 9 bases identical to TRBD2. After removal of 6 bases from V and 4 bases from J, the junction contained 2 bases not matched to a gene. CDR3 length equals 13 residues. Germline V gene data show CDR1 as MNHEY and CDR2 as SMNVEV (reference sequence). The CDR3 DNA is TGTGCCAGCAGCCCTAGCGGGGCAGATACGCAGTATTTT. It specifies CASSPSGADTQYF.

The chain joins TRBV6-5 to TRBJ1-2; TRBD1 matches at 7 bases. The CDR3 runs 12 residues. With 6 bases clipped from V and 6 bases from J, the junction kept 4 bases outside the gene matches. In germline, CDR1 is MNHEY, CDR2 SVGAGI. The CDR3 DNA follows: TGTGCCAGCAGCATCACAGGGGATGGCTACACCTTC. Encoded protein: CASSITGDGYTF.

This sequence joins TRBV29-1 and TRBJ2-1; TRBD2 matches at 8 bases. The J segment lost 9 bases and the V segment lost 4 bases, leaving 8 bases of the junction unmatched. This CDR3 spans 13 amino acids. Germline CDR1 SQVTM, CDR2 ANQGSEA. The DNA of the CDR3 is TGCAGCGTTGCGGCGGGAGGCATTGGTGAGCAGTTCTTC. Translating it yields CSVAAGGIGEQFF.

J is TRBJ2-7 and V is TRBV29-1; TRBD1 matches 8 bases. There are 14 residues in the CDR3. Germline trimming cut 1 base from V and 0 bases from J; bases unmatched to any gene: 2. Germline CDR1 is SQVTM and CDR2 is ANQGSEA. The CDR3 nucleotides are TGCAGCGTTGAAGGGACAGGGAGCTCCTACGAGCAGTACTTC. It specifies CSVEGTGSSYEQYF.

The chain joins TRBV6-5 to TRBJ1-6; D is ambiguous. Germline V CDR1 and CDR2: MNHEY, SVGAGI. V was trimmed by 5 bases and J by 7 bases, leaving 12 bases between them. This CDR3 is built from 14 residues. The CDR3, as DNA: TGTGCCAGCAGTCTCCTGGTTGACAATTCACCCCTCCACTTT. Translation gives CASSLLVDNSPLHF.